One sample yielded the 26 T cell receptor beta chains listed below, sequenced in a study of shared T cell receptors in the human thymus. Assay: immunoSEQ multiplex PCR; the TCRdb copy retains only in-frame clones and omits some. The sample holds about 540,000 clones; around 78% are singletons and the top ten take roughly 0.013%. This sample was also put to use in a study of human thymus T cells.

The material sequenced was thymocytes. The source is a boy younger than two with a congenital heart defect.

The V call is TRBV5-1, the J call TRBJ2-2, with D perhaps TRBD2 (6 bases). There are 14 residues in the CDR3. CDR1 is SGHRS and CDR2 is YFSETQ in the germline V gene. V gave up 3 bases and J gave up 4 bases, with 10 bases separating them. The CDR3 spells CASSWGLITGELFF. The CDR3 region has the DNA TGCGCCAGCAGCTGGGGACTTATCACCGGGGAGCTGTTTTTT.

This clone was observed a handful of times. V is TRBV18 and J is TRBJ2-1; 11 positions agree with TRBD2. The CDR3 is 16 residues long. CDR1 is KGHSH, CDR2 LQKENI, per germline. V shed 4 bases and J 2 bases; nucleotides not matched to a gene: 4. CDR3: CASSLPGLAAYNEQFF. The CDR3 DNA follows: TGTGCCAGCTCACTCCCGGGACTAGCGGCCTACAATGAGCAGTTCTTC.

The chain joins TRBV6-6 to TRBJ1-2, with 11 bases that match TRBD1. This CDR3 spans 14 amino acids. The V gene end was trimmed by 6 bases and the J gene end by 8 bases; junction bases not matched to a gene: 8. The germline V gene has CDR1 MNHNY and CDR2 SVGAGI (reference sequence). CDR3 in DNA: TGTGCCAGCAGCCGCGGGACAGGGGGGGAGGGCTACACCTTC. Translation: CASSRGTGGEGYTF.

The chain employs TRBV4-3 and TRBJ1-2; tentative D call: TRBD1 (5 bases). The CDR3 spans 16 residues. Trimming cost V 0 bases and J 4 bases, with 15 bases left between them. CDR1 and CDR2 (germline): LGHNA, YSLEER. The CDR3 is CASSQDGAGRPYGYTF. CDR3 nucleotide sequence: TGCGCCAGCAGCCAAGATGGTGCGGGGCGCCCCTATGGCTACACCTTC.

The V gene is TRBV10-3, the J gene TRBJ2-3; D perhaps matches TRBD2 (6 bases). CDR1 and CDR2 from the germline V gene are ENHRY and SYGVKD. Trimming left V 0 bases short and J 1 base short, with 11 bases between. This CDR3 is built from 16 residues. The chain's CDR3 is CAISESGGPRTDTQYF. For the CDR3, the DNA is TGTGCCATCAGTGAGTCCGGAGGGCCACGCACAGATACGCAGTATTTT.

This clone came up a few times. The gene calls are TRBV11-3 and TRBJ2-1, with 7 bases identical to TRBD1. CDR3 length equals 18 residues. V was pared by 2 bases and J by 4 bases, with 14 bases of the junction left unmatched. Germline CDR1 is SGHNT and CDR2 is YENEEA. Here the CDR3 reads CASSLKGQAEPSYNEQFF. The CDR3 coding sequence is TGTGCCAGCAGCTTAAAAGGACAGGCTGAACCCTCTTACAATGAGCAGTTCTTC.

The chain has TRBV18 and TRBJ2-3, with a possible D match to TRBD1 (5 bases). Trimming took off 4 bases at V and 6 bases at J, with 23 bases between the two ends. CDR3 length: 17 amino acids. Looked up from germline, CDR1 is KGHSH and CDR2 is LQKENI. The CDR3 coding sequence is TGTGCCAGCTCACGCCAAGGGGAAAGCTTGATGGTCGATACGCAGTATTTT. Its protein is CASSRQGESLMVDTQYF.

This CDR3 is CASSPGLGSYNEQFF. The DNA for the CDR3 is TGTGCCAGCAGTCCCGGACTAGGCTCCTACAATGAGCAGTTCTTC. The V call is TRBV5-4, the J call TRBJ2-1; 7 nucleotides align to TRBD2. CDR1 and CDR2 from the germline V gene are SGHNT and YYREEE (reference sequence). The CDR3 spans 15 residues. The junction had 5 bases not matched to a gene; V was cut back by 5 bases and J by 0 bases.

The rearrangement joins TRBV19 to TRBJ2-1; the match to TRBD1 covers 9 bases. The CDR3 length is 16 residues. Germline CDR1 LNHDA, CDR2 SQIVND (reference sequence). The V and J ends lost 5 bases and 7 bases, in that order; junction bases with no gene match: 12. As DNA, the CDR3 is TGTGCCAGTAGTCAGTCCTGGGACAGGGTAAAGAATGAGCAGTTCTTC. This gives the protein CASSQSWDRVKNEQFF.

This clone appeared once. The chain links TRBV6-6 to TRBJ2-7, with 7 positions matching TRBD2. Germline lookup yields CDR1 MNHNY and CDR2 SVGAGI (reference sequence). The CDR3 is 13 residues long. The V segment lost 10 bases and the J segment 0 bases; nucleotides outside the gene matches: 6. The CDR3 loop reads CATLGRSSYEQYF. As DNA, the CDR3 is TGTGCCACCCTCGGGAGGAGCTCCTACGAGCAGTACTTC.

CDR3 amino acids: CASSFRQGADEKLFF. The CDR3 DNA follows: TGTGCCAGCAGCTTCAGACAGGGGGCGGATGAAAAACTGTTTTTT. The genes are TRBV13 and TRBJ1-4; 10 nucleotides align to TRBD1. The germline gives CDR1 PRHDT, CDR2 FYEKMQ (reference sequence). Germline trimming cut 3 bases from V and 6 bases from J; bases unmatched to any gene: 4. The CDR3 contains 15 residues.

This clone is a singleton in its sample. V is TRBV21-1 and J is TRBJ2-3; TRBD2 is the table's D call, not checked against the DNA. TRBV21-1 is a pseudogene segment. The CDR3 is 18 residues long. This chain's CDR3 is CASSKVRGGVPSTDTQYF. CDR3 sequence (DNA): TGTGCCAGCAGCAAAGTTCGGGGTGGGGTTCCTAGCACAGATACGCAGTATTTT.

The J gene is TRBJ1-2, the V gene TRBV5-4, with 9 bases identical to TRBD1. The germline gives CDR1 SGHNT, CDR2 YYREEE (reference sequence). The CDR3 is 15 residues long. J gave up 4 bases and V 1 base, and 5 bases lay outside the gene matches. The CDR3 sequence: CASSLTGQGSYGYTF. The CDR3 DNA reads TGTGCCAGCAGCTTGACGGGACAGGGCAGCTATGGCTACACCTTC.

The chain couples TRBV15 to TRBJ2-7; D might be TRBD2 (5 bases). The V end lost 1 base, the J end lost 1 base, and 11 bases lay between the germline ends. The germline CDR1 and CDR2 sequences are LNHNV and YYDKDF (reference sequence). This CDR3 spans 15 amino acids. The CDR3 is CATSRAAVGSYEQYF. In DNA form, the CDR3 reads TGTGCCACCAGCAGAGCAGCGGTGGGGTCCTACGAGCAGTACTTC.

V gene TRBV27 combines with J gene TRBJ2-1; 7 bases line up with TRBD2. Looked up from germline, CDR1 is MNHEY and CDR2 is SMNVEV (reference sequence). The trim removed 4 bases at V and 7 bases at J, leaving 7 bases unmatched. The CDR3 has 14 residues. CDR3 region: CASSSREGRNEQFF. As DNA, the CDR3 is TGTGCCAGCAGTTCGAGGGAGGGCCGGAATGAGCAGTTCTTC.

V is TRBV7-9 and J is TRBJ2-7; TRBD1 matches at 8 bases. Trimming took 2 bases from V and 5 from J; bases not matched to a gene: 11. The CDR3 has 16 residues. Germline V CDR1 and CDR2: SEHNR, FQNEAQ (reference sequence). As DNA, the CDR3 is TGTGCCAGCAGCTTATCCACTAGGACAGGGAGCGACGAGCAGTACTTC. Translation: CASSLSTRTGSDEQYF.

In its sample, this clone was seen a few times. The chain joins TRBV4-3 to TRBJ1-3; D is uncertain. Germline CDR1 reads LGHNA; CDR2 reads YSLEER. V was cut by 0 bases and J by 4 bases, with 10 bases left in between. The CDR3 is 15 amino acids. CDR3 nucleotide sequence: TGCGCCAGCAGCCAAGATAGGGCGGGGGGAAACACCATATATTTT. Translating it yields CASSQDRAGGNTIYF.

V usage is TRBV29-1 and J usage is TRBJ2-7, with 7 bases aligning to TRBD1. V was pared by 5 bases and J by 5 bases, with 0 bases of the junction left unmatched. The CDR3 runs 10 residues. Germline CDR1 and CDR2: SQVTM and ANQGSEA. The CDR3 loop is CSVTGDEQYF. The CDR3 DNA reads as TGCAGCGTTACAGGGGACGAGCAGTACTTC.

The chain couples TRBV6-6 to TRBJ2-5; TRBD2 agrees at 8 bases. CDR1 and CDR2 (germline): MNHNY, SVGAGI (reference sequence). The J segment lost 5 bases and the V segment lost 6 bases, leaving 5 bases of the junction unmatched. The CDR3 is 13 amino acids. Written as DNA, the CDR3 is TGTGCCAGCAGGGAGCGGGGGAGGGAGACCCAGTACTTC. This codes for CASRERGRETQYF.

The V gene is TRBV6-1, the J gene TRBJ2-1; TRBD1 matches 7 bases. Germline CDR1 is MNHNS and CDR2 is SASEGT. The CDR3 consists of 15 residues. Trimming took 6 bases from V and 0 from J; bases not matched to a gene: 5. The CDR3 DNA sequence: TGTGCCAGCAGATCCGGGACAGACTCCTACAATGAGCAGTTCTTC. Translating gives CASRSGTDSYNEQFF.

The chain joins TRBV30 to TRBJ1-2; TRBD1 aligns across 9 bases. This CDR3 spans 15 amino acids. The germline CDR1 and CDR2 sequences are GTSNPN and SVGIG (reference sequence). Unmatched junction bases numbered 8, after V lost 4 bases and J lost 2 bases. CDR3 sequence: CAWNVGQGTNYGYTF. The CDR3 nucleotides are TGTGCCTGGAATGTAGGACAGGGGACCAACTATGGCTACACCTTC.

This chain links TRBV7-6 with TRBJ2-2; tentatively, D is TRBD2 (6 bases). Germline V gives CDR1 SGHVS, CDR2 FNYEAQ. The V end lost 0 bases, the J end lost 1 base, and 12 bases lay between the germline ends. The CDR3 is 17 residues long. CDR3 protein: CASSLALGSGNTGELFF. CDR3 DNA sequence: TGTGCCAGCAGCTTAGCTCTGGGTAGCGGGAACACCGGGGAGCTGTTTTTT.

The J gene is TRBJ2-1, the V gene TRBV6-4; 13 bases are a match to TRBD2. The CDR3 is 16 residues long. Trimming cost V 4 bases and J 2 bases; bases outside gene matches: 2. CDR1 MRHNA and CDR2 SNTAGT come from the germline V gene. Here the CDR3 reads CASSGTSGGTYNEQFF. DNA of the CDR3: TGTGCCAGCAGTGGGACTAGCGGGGGTACCTACAATGAGCAGTTCTTC.

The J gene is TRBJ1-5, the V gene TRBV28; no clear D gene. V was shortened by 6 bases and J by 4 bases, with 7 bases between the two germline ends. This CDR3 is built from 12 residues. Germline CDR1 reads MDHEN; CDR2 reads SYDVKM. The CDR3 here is CASRFSNQPQHF. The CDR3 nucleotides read TGTGCCAGCAGGTTCAGTAATCAGCCCCAGCATTTT.

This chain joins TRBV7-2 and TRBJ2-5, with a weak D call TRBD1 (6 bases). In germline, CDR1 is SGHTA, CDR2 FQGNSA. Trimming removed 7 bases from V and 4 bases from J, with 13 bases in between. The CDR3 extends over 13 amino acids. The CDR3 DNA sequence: TGTGCCAGCACCCCGAGGGGGAGAGAGACCCAGTACTTC. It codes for CASTPRGRETQYF.

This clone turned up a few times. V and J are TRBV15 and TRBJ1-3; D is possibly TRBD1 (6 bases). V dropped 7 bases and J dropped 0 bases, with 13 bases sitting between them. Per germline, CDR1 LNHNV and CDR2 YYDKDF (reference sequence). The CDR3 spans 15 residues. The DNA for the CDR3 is TGTGCCACCAACGACGGACAGCACTCTGGAAACACCATATATTTT. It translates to CATNDGQHSGNTIYF.